These 5 T cell receptor beta chains were all obtained from the same sample, sequenced in a study of T cells in localized non-small cell lung cancer. Sequenced by immunoSEQ multiplex PCR; TCRdb stores in-frame clones only, minus some. The data contain tens of thousands of clones, roughly 94% of them singletons. The sequencing here drew on peripheral blood, taken before any cancer treatment. The receptors come from a woman aged 35 to 75 with stage I lung adenocarcinoma.

A single count supports this clone. This chain links TRBV19 with TRBJ2-7; 8 bases are a match to TRBD1. V lost 5 bases to trimming and J lost 0 bases; unmatched junction nucleotides: 9. Germline loops: CDR1 LNHDA, CDR2 SQIVND (reference sequence). The CDR3 totals 16 residues. CDR3 residues: CASSSSDRATSYEQYF. DNA for the CDR3: TGTGCCAGTAGTTCTTCGGACAGGGCGACCTCCTACGAGCAGTACTTC.

The V gene is TRBV28, the J gene TRBJ1-2, with 7 nucleotides matching TRBD1. Germline V gives CDR1 MDHEN, CDR2 SYDVKM. This CDR3 spans 13 amino acids. V gave up 6 bases and J gave up 5 bases; unmatched junction bases: 6. CDR3 in DNA: TGTGCCAGCAGCCCCGGGACAGATTATGGCTACACCTTC. It codes for CASSPGTDYGYTF.

The rearrangement links TRBV14 to TRBJ1-4, with 8 bases fitting TRBD1. Germline lookup yields CDR1 SGHDN and CDR2 FVKESK. This CDR3 is built from 16 residues. The V gene end was trimmed by 4 bases and the J gene end by 4 bases; junction bases not matched to a gene: 8. CDR3 in amino acids: CASSRNHRGVNEKLFF. CDR3 nucleotide sequence: TGTGCCAGCAGCCGAAATCACAGGGGGGTTAATGAAAAACTGTTTTTT.

The genes are TRBV7-2 and TRBJ2-7; D is uncertain. CDR1 and CDR2 (germline): SGHTA, FQGNSA. The CDR3 runs to 14 residues. Trimming took 3 bases from V and 1 from J, leaving 10 bases between them. CDR3 region: CASSFSLTSYEQYF. The DNA for the CDR3 is TGTGCCAGCAGCTTCTCTCTTACTTCCTACGAGCAGTACTTC.

The chain links TRBV2 to TRBJ1-1, with a tentative D call TRBD1 (6 bases). Germline V gene sequence: CDR1 SNHLY, CDR2 FYNNEI. Trimming shortened V by 6 bases and J by 1 base, and 18 bases separated the two germline ends. The CDR3 is 16 residues long. CDR3 coding DNA: TGTGCCAGCAGGCCAGACAGGAGAGCATCGAACACTGAAGCTTTCTTT. Protein sequence: CASRPDRRASNTEAFF.